A selection of T cell receptor beta chains follows, all from one sample in a study of beta chain features in type 1 diabetes. Some clones are missing from TCRdb's copy, which holds only in-frame ones; the method was immunoSEQ multiplex PCR. Among hundreds of thousands of clones listed, about 16% were seen once. The sample comprised naive CD4+ T cells from blood. The receptors were gathered from a man between 18 and 35 years old in good health. CDR3s include the opening cysteine and the closing phenylalanine or tryptophan. Fields, in order: J gene, D gene, clone size, CDR3 length, V gene, CDR3 protein, CDR3 DNA. D genes are given only for firm matches. Not all rows give a size; the values are once, few, many and, for expanded clones, a class.

j_call: TRBJ1-1
d_call: TRBD1
clone_size: few
cdr3_length: 17
v_call: TRBV9
cdr3_aa: CASSVRTDRVMNTEAFF
cdr3_nt: TGTGCCAGCAGCGTAAGGACGGACAGGGTTATGAACACTGAAGCTTTCTTT

j_call: TRBJ2-1
d_call: NA
clone_size: NA
cdr3_length: 15
v_call: TRBV7-2
cdr3_aa: CASSFLGRSYNEQFF
cdr3_nt: TGTGCCAGCAGCTTTTTAGGTCGCTCCTACAATGAGCAGTTCTTC

j_call: TRBJ2-3
d_call: TRBD2
clone_size: NA
cdr3_length: 15
v_call: TRBV7-2
cdr3_aa: CASSGSGGSTDTQYF
cdr3_nt: TGTGCCAGCAGCGGTAGCGGGGGGTCCACAGATACGCAGTATTTT

j_call: TRBJ2-7
d_call: NA
clone_size: few
cdr3_length: 17
v_call: TRBV27
cdr3_aa: CASSLVSSGGGTYEQYF
cdr3_nt: TGTGCCAGCAGTCTGGTTTCCTCAGGGGGAGGGACCTACGAGCAGTACTTC

j_call: TRBJ2-3
d_call: NA
clone_size: few
cdr3_length: 12
v_call: TRBV28
cdr3_aa: CASGAGTDTQYF
cdr3_nt: TGTGCCAGTGGGGCAGGCACAGATACGCAGTATTTT

j_call: TRBJ2-5
d_call: NA
clone_size: NA
cdr3_length: 12
v_call: TRBV7-2
cdr3_aa: CASQAGQETQYF
cdr3_nt: TGTGCCAGCCAGGCAGGACAAGAGACCCAGTACTTC

j_call: TRBJ2-7
d_call: NA
clone_size: few
cdr3_length: 15
v_call: TRBV18
cdr3_aa: CASSPGDNPAYEQYF
cdr3_nt: TGTGCCAGCTCACCTGGGGACAACCCGGCCTACGAGCAGTACTTC

j_call: TRBJ2-7
d_call: NA
clone_size: NA
cdr3_length: 14
v_call: TRBV27
cdr3_aa: CASSSPAIVHEQYF
cdr3_nt: TGTGCCAGCAGTTCCCCAGCTATCGTCCACGAGCAGTACTTC

j_call: TRBJ1-5
d_call: NA
clone_size: NA
cdr3_length: 14
v_call: TRBV2
cdr3_aa: CASTPEGRYQPQHF
cdr3_nt: TGTGCCAGCACCCCGGAGGGTAGATATCAGCCCCAGCATTTT

j_call: TRBJ2-5
d_call: NA
clone_size: few
cdr3_length: 14
v_call: TRBV5-1
cdr3_aa: CASSLDGGRETQYF
cdr3_nt: TGCGCCAGCAGCTTGGATGGGGGCCGGGAGACCCAGTACTTC

j_call: TRBJ2-3
d_call: TRBD1
clone_size: few
cdr3_length: 14
v_call: TRBV6-5
cdr3_aa: CASSHQDREDTQYF
cdr3_nt: TGTGCCAGCAGTCACCAGGACAGGGAGGATACGCAGTATTTT

j_call: TRBJ2-1
d_call: NA
clone_size: few
cdr3_length: 15
v_call: TRBV28
cdr3_aa: CASSQQVTRGDEQFF
cdr3_nt: TGTGCCAGCAGCCAACAGGTCACACGAGGGGATGAGCAGTTCTTC

j_call: TRBJ2-5
d_call: NA
clone_size: few
cdr3_length: 14
v_call: TRBV5-1
cdr3_aa: CASSYTRGSETQYF
cdr3_nt: TGCGCCAGCAGCTATACCAGGGGCTCGGAGACCCAGTACTTC

j_call: TRBJ2-5
d_call: TRBD2
clone_size: NA
cdr3_length: 15
v_call: TRBV6-5
cdr3_aa: CASSGTSGLGETQYF
cdr3_nt: TGTGCCAGCAGTGGGACTAGCGGGCTGGGGGAGACCCAGTACTTC

j_call: TRBJ2-5
d_call: NA
clone_size: NA
cdr3_length: 15
v_call: TRBV18
cdr3_aa: CASSPPIMREETQYF
cdr3_nt: TGTGCCAGCTCACCACCGATTATGAGGGAAGAGACCCAGTACTTC

j_call: TRBJ2-7
d_call: TRBD2
clone_size: NA
cdr3_length: 18
v_call: TRBV27
cdr3_aa: CASSLRLAGIRLRSEQYF
cdr3_nt: TGTGCCAGCAGTTTACGGCTAGCGGGTATAAGACTCCGATCCGAGCAGTACTTC